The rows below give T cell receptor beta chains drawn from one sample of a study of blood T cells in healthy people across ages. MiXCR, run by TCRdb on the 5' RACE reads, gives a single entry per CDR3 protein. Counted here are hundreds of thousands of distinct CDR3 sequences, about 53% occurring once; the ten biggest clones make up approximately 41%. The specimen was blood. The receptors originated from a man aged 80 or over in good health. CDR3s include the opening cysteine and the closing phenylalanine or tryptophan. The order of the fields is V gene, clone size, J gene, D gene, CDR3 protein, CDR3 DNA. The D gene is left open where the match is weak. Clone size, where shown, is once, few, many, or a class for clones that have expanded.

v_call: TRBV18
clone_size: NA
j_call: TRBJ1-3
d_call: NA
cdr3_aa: CASSPYTAGSGNTIYF
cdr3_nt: TGTGCCAGCTCACCCTACACAGCAGGCTCTGGAAACACCATATATTTT

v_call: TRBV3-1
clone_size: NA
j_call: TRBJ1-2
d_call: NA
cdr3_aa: CANSPRGAGYTF
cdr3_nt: TGTGCCAACAGCCCGCGGGGGGCGGGCTACACCTTC

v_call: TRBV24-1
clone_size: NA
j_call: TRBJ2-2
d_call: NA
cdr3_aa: CATRVSGYTGELFF
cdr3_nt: TGTGCCACCAGAGTAAGCGGCTACACCGGGGAGCTGTTTTTT

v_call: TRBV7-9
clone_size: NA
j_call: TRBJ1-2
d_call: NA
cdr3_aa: CASSFPPAGGYWSGYTF
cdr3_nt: TGTGCCAGCAGCTTTCCGCCCGCCGGGGGTTACTGGTCTGGCTACACCTTC

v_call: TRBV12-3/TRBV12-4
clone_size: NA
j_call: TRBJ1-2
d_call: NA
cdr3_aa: CASSLQVGLGYGYTF
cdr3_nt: TGTGCCAGCAGTTTACAGGTTGGCCTCGGATATGGCTACACCTTC

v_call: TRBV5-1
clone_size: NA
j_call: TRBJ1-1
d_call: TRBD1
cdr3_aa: CASRTGTGKSLRDTEAFF
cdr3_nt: TGCGCCAGCAGGACCGGGACAGGGAAGTCCCTCAGGGACACTGAAGCTTTCTTT

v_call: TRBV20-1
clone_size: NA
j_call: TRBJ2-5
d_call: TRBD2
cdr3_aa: CSARVASGDQETQYF
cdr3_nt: TGCAGTGCTAGAGTGGCTAGCGGAGATCAAGAGACCCAGTACTTC

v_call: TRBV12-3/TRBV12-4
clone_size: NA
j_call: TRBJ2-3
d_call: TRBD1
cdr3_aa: CASRSAGQGLGTQYF
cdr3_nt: TGTGCCAGCAGAAGCGCGGGACAGGGGCTAGGTACGCAGTATTTT

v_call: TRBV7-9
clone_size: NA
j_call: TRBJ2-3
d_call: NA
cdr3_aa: CASSSPGEGTQYF
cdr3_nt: TGTGCCAGCAGCTCCCCAGGGGAGGGCACGCAGTATTTT

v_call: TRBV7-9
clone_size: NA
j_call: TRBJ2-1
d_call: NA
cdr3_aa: CASSLSGSARHDNEQFF
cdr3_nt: TGTGCCAGCAGCTTATCTGGGTCCGCCCGGCACGACAATGAGCAGTTCTTC

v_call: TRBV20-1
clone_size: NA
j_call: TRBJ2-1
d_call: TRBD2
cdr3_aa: CSARLAGALSVNEQFF
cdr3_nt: TGCAGTGCCCGACTAGCGGGGGCCCTAAGCGTCAATGAGCAGTTCTTC

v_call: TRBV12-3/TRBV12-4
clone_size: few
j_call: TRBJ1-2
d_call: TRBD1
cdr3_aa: CASSLNRGRDGYTF
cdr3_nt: TGTGCCAGCAGTTTAAACAGGGGGCGCGATGGCTACACCTTC

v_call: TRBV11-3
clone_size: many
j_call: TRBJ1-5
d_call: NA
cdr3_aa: CASSCKSNWGKNQPQHF
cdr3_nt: TGTGCCAGCAGCTGCAAAAGTAACTGGGGGAAGAATCAGCCCCAGCATTTT

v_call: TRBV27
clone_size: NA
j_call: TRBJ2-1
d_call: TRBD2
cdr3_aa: CASARGGSSYNEQFF
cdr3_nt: TGTGCCAGCGCGCGGGGGGGAAGCTCCTACAATGAGCAGTTCTTC

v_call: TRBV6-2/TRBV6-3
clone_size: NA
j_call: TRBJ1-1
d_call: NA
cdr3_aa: CASSYYQAGRRVNTEAFF
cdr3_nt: TGTGCCAGCAGTTACTACCAGGCGGGGCGTCGGGTGAACACTGAAGCTTTCTTT

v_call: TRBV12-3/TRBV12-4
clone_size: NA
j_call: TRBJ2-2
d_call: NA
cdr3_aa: CASTRGEGTGELFF
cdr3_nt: TGTGCCAGCACTAGGGGGGAGGGCACCGGGGAGCTGTTTTTT

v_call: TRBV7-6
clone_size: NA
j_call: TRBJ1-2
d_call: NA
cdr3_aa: CASSRPDTQEYGYTF
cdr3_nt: TGTGCCAGCAGCCGTCCGGACACGCAAGAATATGGCTACACCTTC

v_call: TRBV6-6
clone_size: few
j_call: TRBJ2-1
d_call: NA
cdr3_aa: CASSYADEQFF
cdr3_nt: TGTGCCAGCTCCTACGCGGATGAGCAGTTCTTC

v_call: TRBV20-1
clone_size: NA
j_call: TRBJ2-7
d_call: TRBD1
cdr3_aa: CSARHDRAEQYF
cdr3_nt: TGCAGTGCTAGACACGACAGGGCCGAGCAGTACTTC

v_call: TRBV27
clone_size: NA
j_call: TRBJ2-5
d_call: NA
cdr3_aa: CASSLTGATQYF
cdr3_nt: TGTGCCAGCAGTTTAACGGGCGCGACCCAGTACTTC

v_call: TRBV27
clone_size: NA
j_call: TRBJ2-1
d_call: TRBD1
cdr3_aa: CASSRIPGQLHNEQFF
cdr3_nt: TGTGCCAGCAGCCGAATACCGGGACAGCTTCACAATGAGCAGTTCTTC

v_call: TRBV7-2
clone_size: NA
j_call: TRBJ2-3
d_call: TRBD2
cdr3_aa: CASSLVQLAGGGVTQYF
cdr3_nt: TGTGCCAGCAGCTTAGTCCAACTAGCGGGAGGTGGAGTTACGCAGTATTTT

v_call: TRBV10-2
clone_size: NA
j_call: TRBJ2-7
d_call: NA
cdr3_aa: CASSVGQGIYEQYF
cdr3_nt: TGCGCCAGCAGTGTAGGGCAGGGGATCTACGAGCAGTACTTC

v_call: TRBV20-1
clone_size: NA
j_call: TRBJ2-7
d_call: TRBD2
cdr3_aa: CSTPGGLAGSSYEQYF
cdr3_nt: TGCAGTACCCCGGGAGGACTAGCGGGGAGCTCCTACGAGCAGTACTTC

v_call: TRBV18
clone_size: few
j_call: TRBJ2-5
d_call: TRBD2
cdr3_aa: CASSLAGGLETQYF
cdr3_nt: TGTGCCAGCTCACTAGCGGGAGGCTTGGAGACCCAGTACTTC

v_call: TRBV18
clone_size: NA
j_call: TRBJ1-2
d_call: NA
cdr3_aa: CASSPTGDNRGNYGYTF
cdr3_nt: TGTGCCAGCTCACCAACCGGCGACAACCGGGGCAACTATGGCTACACCTTC